This T cell receptor (beta chain) was captured in a study of blood T cell repertoires in COVID-19. Study summary: COVID-19 samples collected from the United States, Italy and Spain covered acute and convalescent phases. Sources were T cells, B-cell-depleted T cells, or PBMCs; the material itself was cDNA or gDNA.

The CDR3 length is 18 residues. The germline gives CDR1 SNHLY, CDR2 FYNNEI. V was clipped by 5 bases and J by 6 bases, with 26 bases between them. In the source study's methods: Estimation of nucleated cell counts relied on the amplification of reference gene primers. Using immunoSEQ multiplex PCR, the repertoire was profiled, and TCRdb retains in-frame clones only, with some absent. V, J and clone size were drawn from that table, and D and trimming were deduced from the DNA. The sample records around 60,000 clones, roughly 74% being singletons. The V and J genes are TRBV2 and TRBJ1-5, with D possibly TRBD1 on 6 matching bases. Input material: peripheral blood. This TCR was recovered from a woman older than 75 with acute or convalescent COVID-19. The CDR3 protein is CASSKQGSGFRGGQPQHF. The CDR3 nucleotides are TGTGCCAGCAGTAAGCAGGGGTCGGGTTTTCGTGGGGGTCAGCCCCAGCATTTT.